What follows are 20 T cell receptor beta chains derived from one specimen sequenced in a study of blood T cell repertoires in COVID-19. Only in-frame clones appear in the TCRdb table, and some are missing; sequencing was by immunoSEQ multiplex PCR. Of 220,000 or so clones in the sample, about four fifths were seen once. Material for sequencing was peripheral blood. Receptors originate from a woman of 80 years or more with acute or convalescent COVID-19.

The chain employs TRBV6-5 and TRBJ2-2; D is possibly TRBD1 (6 bases). Deletions cut 7 bases from V and 0 bases from J, with 12 bases between. CDR3 length: 15 residues. Germline V CDR1 and CDR2: MNHEY, SVGAGI. The CDR3 coding sequence is TGTGCCAGCACCCAGGACAGCGCGAACACCGGGGAGCTGTTTTTT. Translation: CASTQDSANTGELFF.

V gene TRBV3-1 (or the pseudogene TRBV3-2) combines with J gene TRBJ2-1; 7 bases are a match to TRBD1. V gave up 0 bases and J gave up 2 bases; unmatched junction bases: 22. This CDR3 spans 22 amino acids. CDR1 LGHDT and CDR2 YNNKEL come from the germline V gene (reference sequence). CDR3 loop: CASSQDALPGRSPGGAYNEQFF. CDR3 DNA: TGTGCCAGCAGCCAAGATGCCCTTCCGGGCCGGAGCCCAGGGGGTGCCTACAATGAGCAGTTCTTC.

The genes are TRBV3-1 (or the pseudogene TRBV3-2) and TRBJ1-1; D might be TRBD1 (5 bases). The CDR3 contains 14 residues. Germline CDR1 and CDR2: LGHDT and YNNKEL (reference sequence). V lost 1 base and J lost 11, with 17 bases in between. In nucleotides, the CDR3 is TGTGCCAGCAGCCAAGTTACCCAGGGTTCCGAGGCTTTCTTT. Amino acid sequence: CASSQVTQGSEAFF.

This sequence joins TRBV5-4 and TRBJ1-1; TRBD1 aligns across 7 bases. Germline CDR1 and CDR2: SGHNT and YYREEE (reference sequence). CDR3 size: 15 residues. J gave up 3 bases and V 0 bases, and 5 bases lay outside the gene matches. The CDR3 bases are TGTGCCAGCAGCTTGGAACAGGGGACGTACACTGAAGCTTTCTTT. Residues: CASSLEQGTYTEAFF.

Points on this clone: One end of the junction varies from germline; a read error may be responsible. The rearrangement links TRBV7-7 to TRBJ2-5, with D possibly being TRBD1 (7 bases). Germline V CDR1 and CDR2: SSHAT, FNYEAQ (reference sequence). The CDR3 consists of 16 residues. CDR3 region: CASSLGAGGGIETQYF. DNA for the CDR3: TGTGCTAGCAGCTTAGGGGCAGGGGGAGGAATAGAGACCCAGTACTTC.

This chain links TRBV12-3 or TRBV12-4 with TRBJ1-5; D not resolved. The CDR3 spans 13 residues. V lost 5 bases and J lost 6, with 11 bases in between. As DNA, the CDR3 is TGTGCCAGCAGTGTCTTGGAGGGTCAGCCCCAGCATTTT. Its protein is CASSVLEGQPQHF.

This clone came up a few times. The chain has TRBV3-1 (or the pseudogene TRBV3-2) and TRBJ1-2; 8 nucleotides line up with TRBD1. The ends lost 2 bases at V and 4 bases at J; junction bases unmatched: 6. Germline assignment: CDR1 LGHDT and CDR2 YNNKEL (reference sequence). The CDR3 covers 15 residues. The CDR3 reads CASSQNTGGTYGYTF. The CDR3 coding sequence is TGTGCCAGCAGCCAAAACACAGGGGGGACCTATGGCTACACCTTC.

The chain employs TRBV13 and TRBJ1-3; the D is unclear. Trimming pared 0 bases from V and 0 bases from J, leaving 6 bases between. The CDR3 is 15 residues long. Germline V lookup: CDR1 PRHDT, CDR2 FYEKMQ (reference sequence). The CDR3 is CASSLGVSSGNTIYF. The CDR3 DNA reads as TGTGCCAGCAGCTTAGGGGTTAGCTCTGGAAACACCATATATTTT.

The chain employs TRBV9 and TRBJ1-3; TRBD1 is a possible D gene (6 bases). The V and J ends lost 1 base and 2 bases respectively, with 7 bases between them. The CDR3 loop spans 14 amino acids. Germline CDR1 SGDLS, CDR2 YYNGEE. CDR3 protein: CASSVQGPGNTIYF. As DNA, the CDR3 is TGTGCCAGCAGCGTACAGGGGCCTGGAAACACCATATATTTT.

CDR3 DNA: TGTGCCAGCTCACAAACGGGACAGGGGGTTATTGGCAATCAGCCCCAGCATTTT. It is translated as CASSQTGQGVIGNQPQHF. The V call is TRBV18, the J call TRBJ1-5, with TRBD1 identical over 11 bases. Losses at the gene ends were 4 bases for V and 2 bases for J; bases not matched to a gene: 10. CDR1 KGHSH and CDR2 LQKENI come from the germline V gene. The CDR3 length is 18 residues. Variable domain in full (rest from reference TRBV18 and TRBJ1-5): NAGVMQNPRHLVRRRGQEARLRCSPMKGHSHVYWYRQLPEEGLKFMVYLQKENIIDESGMPKERFSAEFPKEGPSILRIQQVVRGDSAAYFCASSQTGQGVIGNQPQHFGDGTRLSIL.

J is TRBJ1-3 and V is TRBV19, with D maybe TRBD1 (6 bases). Trimming left V 6 bases short and J 8 bases short, with 17 bases between. Germline V CDR1 and CDR2: LNHDA, SQIVND (reference sequence). The CDR3 is 14 amino acids. The CDR3: CASSPDRDEDTIYF. CDR3 sequence (DNA): TGTGCCAGTAGCCCGGACAGAGACGAGGACACCATATATTTT.

This clone has just one count. The V call is TRBV19, the J call TRBJ1-1; no clear D. V lost 6 bases to trimming and J lost 4 bases, with 15 bases between them. CDR1 is LNHDA and CDR2 is SQIVND in the germline V gene (reference sequence). The CDR3 spans 14 residues. The CDR3 spells CASSQVPRGTEAFF. CDR3 nucleotides: TGTGCCAGTAGCCAGGTCCCTCGGGGCACTGAAGCTTTCTTT.

The chain combines TRBV2 with TRBJ1-5; possibly TRBD1 for D (6 bases). The CDR3 spans 15 residues. Per the germline V gene, CDR1 is SNHLY and CDR2 is FYNNEI. V lost 7 bases and J lost 7, with 20 bases in between. The CDR3 loop is CASTEQGSQGQPQHF. CDR3 DNA sequence: TGTGCCAGCACCGAACAGGGATCCCAAGGACAGCCCCAGCATTTT. Full variable domain (missing parts from reference TRBV2 and TRBJ1-5): EPEVTQTPSHQVTQMGQEVILRCVPISNHLYFYWYRQILGQKVEFLVSFYNNEISEKSEIFDDQFSVERPDGSNFTLKIRSTKLEDSAMYFCASTEQGSQGQPQHFGDGTRLSIL.

The chain employs TRBV5-1 and TRBJ2-3; D gene ambiguous. V lost 4 bases to trimming and J lost 7 bases, with 16 bases between them. Germline CDR1 reads SGHRS; CDR2 reads YFSETQ. The CDR3 totals 14 residues. The CDR3 protein is CASSQDNHPNTQYF. Written as DNA, the CDR3 is TGCGCCAGCAGCCAAGACAACCATCCGAATACGCAGTATTTT.

This CDR3 is CASRQGLGPLYTEAFF. In nucleotides, the CDR3 is TGTGCCAGCAGACAGGGATTAGGCCCTTTGTACACTGAAGCTTTCTTT. The V gene is TRBV5-6, the J gene TRBJ1-1; weak D call: TRBD1 (6 bases). The ends were cut back, 5 bases at V and 3 bases at J, with 20 bases in the middle. Germline V gene sequence: CDR1 SGHDT, CDR2 YYEEEE. CDR3 length: 16 residues.

The chain couples TRBV5-8 to TRBJ1-3; D gene ambiguous. Trimming left V 2 bases short and J 0 bases short, with 6 bases between. CDR3 length: 14 amino acids. CDR1 and CDR2 (germline): SGHTS, YDEGEE. The DNA of the CDR3 is TGTGCCAGCAGCTTATTGCGCTCTGGAAACACCATATATTTT. This encodes CASSLLRSGNTIYF.

The DNA for the CDR3 is TGCGCCAGCAGAGGGGGCAAGATGAACACTGAAGCTTTCTTT. It encodes CASRGGKMNTEAFF. V is TRBV5-1 and J is TRBJ1-1, with 7 bases identical to TRBD1. The CDR3 totals 14 residues. Germline loops: CDR1 SGHRS, CDR2 YFSETQ. V trimming: 5 bases; J trimming: 0 bases; junction bases outside the gene matches: 4.

This clone was seen only a few times. The chain is built from TRBV5-1 and TRBJ2-5, with TRBD1 identical over 9 bases. V gave up 3 bases and J gave up 5 bases; unmatched junction bases: 11. Germline lookup yields CDR1 SGHRS and CDR2 YFSETQ. This CDR3 contains 16 residues. CDR3 DNA: TGCGCCAGCAGCTACCGGGGGACAGGGACGAGGGAGACCCAGTACTTC. It yields the protein CASSYRGTGTRETQYF.

The gene calls are TRBV3-1 (or the pseudogene TRBV3-2) and TRBJ2-7; D possibly corresponds to TRBD1 (6 bases). The length of the CDR3 is 14 residues. Germline values: CDR1 LGHDT, CDR2 YNNKEL (reference sequence). Trimming removed 3 bases at V and 3 bases at J, with 12 bases between. CDR3 sequence: CASSQATGHYEQYF. The CDR3 DNA sequence: TGTGCCAGCAGCCAGGCTACAGGGCACTACGAGCAGTACTTC.

This clone has a single count. The CDR3 DNA sequence: TGCGCCAGCAGCTTGACAGGGAGGGCGTTGGGTTCCTATAATTCACCCCTCCACTTT. This codes for CASSLTGRALGSYNSPLHF. The rearrangement links TRBV5-1 to TRBJ1-6; D is possibly TRBD1 (6 bases). Germline V gene sequence: CDR1 SGHRS, CDR2 YFSETQ. This CDR3 has 19 amino acids. Trimming shortened V by 1 base and J by 1 base, and 18 bases separated the two germline ends.